The 17 T cell receptor beta chains listed next were all sequenced from one sample in a study of cytomegalovirus exposure and HLA in healthy donors. PCR primers comprised 60 Vbeta and 13 Jbeta primers. Measured with immunoSEQ multiplex PCR; TCRdb has only the in-frame clones, and not every one. The table shows some 150,000 clones, with 82% occurring only once. The sequenced sample was PBMCs. These receptors all stem from a man between 18 and 29 years old in good health and CMV-seropositive.

The gene calls are TRBV7-8 and TRBJ2-1, with 7 bases identical to TRBD2. The ends lost 5 bases at V and 9 bases at J; junction bases unmatched: 19. Germline-derived CDR1 and CDR2 are SGHVS and FQNEAQ. The length of the CDR3 is 17 residues. In nucleotides, the CDR3 is TGTGCCAGCAGCCTTTATGGCGGGGGAAGCGTTGAACGTGAGCAGTTCTTC. This codes for CASSLYGGGSVEREQFF.

The chain combines TRBV10-2 with TRBJ2-1, with D uncertain. V lost 5 bases and J lost 5, with 10 bases in between. The CDR3 is 13 amino acids. Germline CDR1 WSHSY, CDR2 SAAADI. CDR3 loop: CASSRYGNNEQFF. In DNA form, the CDR3 reads TGCGCCAGCAGTAGATACGGTAACAATGAGCAGTTCTTC.

This clone turned up a few times. This chain uses TRBV5-4 with TRBJ1-2; a weak D match, TRBD1 (5 bases). CDR1 and CDR2 (germline): SGHNT, YYREEE (reference sequence). V lost 6 bases and J 4 bases, leaving 16 bases between the germline ends. The CDR3 is 14 residues long. CDR3 residues: CASTRQTGIYGYTF. The CDR3 bases are TGTGCCAGCACCAGACAGACCGGTATCTATGGCTACACCTTC. The full variable domain, rest sourced from reference TRBV5-4 and TRBJ1-2, is ETGVTQSPTHLIKTRGQQVTLRCSSQSGHNTVSWYQQALGQGPQFIFQYYREEENGRGNFPPRFSGLQFPNYSSELNVNALELDDSALYLCASTRQTGIYGYTFGSGTRLTVV.

This chain connects TRBV19 to TRBJ1-6, with TRBD1 as a possible D gene (5 bases). Trimming shortened V by 6 bases and J by 7 bases, and 16 bases separated the two germline ends. The CDR3 contains 15 residues. In germline, CDR1 is LNHDA, CDR2 SQIVND (reference sequence). CDR3 sequence: CASSAGPSGNSPLHF. CDR3 in DNA: TGTGCCAGTAGCGCCGGGCCCTCAGGGAATTCACCCCTCCACTTT.

The table lists this clone with a count of one. The CDR3 sequence is CASSLAHNYEQYF. CDR3 nucleotide sequence: TGTGCCAGCAGCTTAGCACACAACTACGAGCAGTACTTC. The chain combines TRBV11-1 with TRBJ2-7; D gene ambiguous. CDR1 and CDR2 (germline): SGHAT, FQDESV (reference sequence). The CDR3 extends over 13 amino acids. Trimming stripped 0 bases from V and 3 bases from J, with 6 bases between.

The CDR3, as DNA: TGTGCCAGCAGTTTAGGCGTCGTGGGGCGCGAGCAGTACTTC. Translation: CASSLGVVGREQYF. This chain uses TRBV28 with TRBJ2-7; maybe TRBD1 (5 bases). The CDR3 contains 14 residues. Trimming removed 2 bases from V and 6 bases from J, with 14 bases in between. The germline gives CDR1 MDHEN, CDR2 SYDVKM.

The V and J genes are TRBV4-1 and TRBJ1-2, with 8 positions matching TRBD1. The CDR3 is 16 amino acids. Per germline, CDR1 MGHRA and CDR2 YSYEKL. The V gene end was trimmed by 1 base and the J gene end by 5 bases; junction bases not matched to a gene: 9. Written as DNA, the CDR3 is TGCGCCAGCAGCCAAGCCCCTTTGACAGGGGAATATGGCTACACCTTC. The encoded protein is CASSQAPLTGEYGYTF.

The chain is built from TRBV7-9 and TRBJ2-1, with TRBD2 matching 11 bases. This CDR3 has 16 residues. The V and J ends lost 0 bases and 3 bases, in that order; junction bases with no gene match: 1. CDR1 is SEHNR, CDR2 FQNEAQ, per germline (reference sequence). CDR3 coding DNA: TGTGCCAGCAGCTTAGCGACTAGCGGGATCTACAATGAGCAGTTCTTC. This sequence encodes CASSLATSGIYNEQFF.

The chain couples TRBV10-1 to TRBJ1-2; D unclear. Germline V CDR1 and CDR2: WNHNN, SYGVQD (reference sequence). Trimming pared 0 bases from V and 4 bases from J, leaving 6 bases between. The CDR3 is made up of 13 amino acids. CDR3 residues: CASSESVSYGYTF. The CDR3 nucleotides read TGCGCCAGCAGTGAGTCGGTCAGCTATGGCTACACCTTC.

The chain links TRBV6-6 to TRBJ1-4, with 9 bases that match TRBD1. Germline CDR1 reads MNHNY; CDR2 reads SVGAGI (reference sequence). The CDR3 is made up of 14 amino acids. V lost 6 bases and J lost 5; bases outside the gene matches: 4. CDR3 amino acids: CASSRTGENEKLFF. As DNA, the CDR3 is TGTGCCAGCAGCCGGACAGGGGAAAATGAAAAACTGTTTTTT.

The rearrangement links TRBV10-3 to TRBJ1-5, with TRBD1 identical over 7 bases. J gave up 3 bases and V 3 bases, and 2 bases lay outside the gene matches. The CDR3 is 14 residues long. The germline V gene encodes CDR1 ENHRY and CDR2 SYGVKD. For the CDR3, the DNA is TGTGCCATCAGTGACGGGACAGTCAATCAGCCCCAGCATTTT. It codes for CAISDGTVNQPQHF.

The CDR3 sequence is CASMGQGNTGELFF. The CDR3 nucleotides are TGCGCCAGCATGGGACAGGGGAACACCGGGGAGCTGTTTTTT. V usage is TRBV10-1 and J usage is TRBJ2-2; 9 bases match TRBD1. V lost 7 bases, J lost 1 base, and 1 base stayed unmatched. This CDR3 has 14 residues. Germline V gene lookup returns CDR1 WNHNN and CDR2 SYGVQD (reference sequence).

This chain links TRBV27 with TRBJ2-1; 7 bases fit TRBD1. Trimming at V came to 6 bases and at J to 9 bases, leaving 11 bases not matched to a gene. The length of the CDR3 is 14 residues. CDR1 MNHEY and CDR2 SMNVEV come from the germline V gene (reference sequence). The CDR3 DNA is TGTGCCAGCAGATTCGGACTGCAGGGGGTTGAGCAGTTCTTC. Amino acids: CASRFGLQGVEQFF.

The chain recombines TRBV2 with TRBJ2-5, with D possibly matching TRBD2 (5 bases). This CDR3 region has 12 residues. Germline CDR1 reads SNHLY; CDR2 reads FYNNEI. The V gene lost 7 bases and the J gene lost 7 bases, with 13 bases spanning the gap. The CDR3 loop is CASTLTGWTQYF. DNA for the CDR3: TGTGCCAGCACTCTGACGGGGTGGACCCAGTACTTC.

This chain links TRBV5-1 with TRBJ1-2; tentative D call: TRBD1 (5 bases). The CDR3 totals 14 residues. V lost 0 bases and J lost 8, with 14 bases in between. Germline V CDR1 and CDR2: SGHRS, YFSETQ. As DNA, the CDR3 is TGCGCCAGCAGCTTGGAGCTAGGGACTAGCGGCTACACCTTC. Amino acids: CASSLELGTSGYTF.

V gene TRBV29-1 combines with J gene TRBJ2-2; D possibly corresponds to TRBD1 (5 bases). The V gene lost 6 bases and the J gene lost 0 bases, with 11 bases spanning the gap. CDR1 is SQVTM, CDR2 ANQGSEA, per germline. The CDR3 loop spans 14 amino acids. The CDR3 bases are TGCAGCGTGCCCCAGGGTACGAACACCGGGGAGCTGTTTTTT. Residues: CSVPQGTNTGELFF.

This clone was counted between two and nine times. The V gene is TRBV5-1, the J gene TRBJ2-1; TRBD2 matches at 7 bases. V was pared by 3 bases and J by 5 bases, with 14 bases of the junction left unmatched. Germline V gene sequence: CDR1 SGHRS, CDR2 YFSETQ. This CDR3 has 17 amino acids. The chain's CDR3 is CASSYSRGGAEDNEQFF. Here the CDR3 DNA reads TGCGCCAGCAGCTATTCCCGGGGAGGGGCTGAGGACAATGAGCAGTTCTTC.